The 18 T cell receptor beta chains below were found in one sample sequenced in a study of shared clonotypes between healthy human individuals. Naivety among CD8 cells was defined by CD45RO negativity and positive CCR7 selection, thereby excluding terminally differentiated effector memory CD45RA+ cells. TCRdb's table, derived via immunoSEQ multiplex PCR, lists solely in-frame clones and lacks some. This table holds around 1.9 million clones, under 95% found once. Material: naive CD8+ T cells from PBMCs. These receptors came from a man aged 18-30 years in good health. Some clones in this sample may be carry-over from other donors' samples.

CDR3 region: CSVVRLSGSYEQYF. The CDR3 DNA reads as TGCAGCGTTGTTCGACTTTCCGGATCCTACGAGCAGTACTTC. The chain recombines TRBV29-1 with TRBJ2-7, with no clear D. Trimming took 4 bases from V and 1 from J, leaving 14 bases between them. This CDR3 is built from 14 residues. Germline-derived CDR1 and CDR2 are SQVTM and ANQGSEA.

Comment on this clone: A much larger clone lies a single base off, so this may be a read error. Other nucleotide sequences in the sample specify the same CDR3. The chain uses TRBV11-3 and TRBJ1-1; D gene uncertain. Germline CDR1 SGHNT, CDR2 YENEEA. V gave up 1 base and J gave up 1 base, with 4 bases separating them. This CDR3 is 13 amino acids long. The CDR3 protein is CASSLGANTEAFF. The CDR3 DNA follows: TGTGCCAGCAGCTTAGGGGCGAACACTGAAGCTTTCTTT.

The rearrangement links TRBV29-1 to TRBJ2-1, with D perhaps TRBD2 (6 bases). Germline loops: CDR1 SQVTM, CDR2 ANQGSEA. The CDR3 runs 14 residues. V dropped 6 bases and J dropped 0 bases, with 12 bases sitting between them. The CDR3 DNA reads TGCAGCGTCACAGCGGAGGGCTCCTACAATGAGCAGTTCTTC. Protein sequence: CSVTAEGSYNEQFF.

V is TRBV7-9 and J is TRBJ2-1, with TRBD2 matching over 7 bases. Unmatched junction bases numbered 8, after V lost 1 base and J lost 5 bases. In germline, CDR1 is SEHNR, CDR2 FQNEAQ (reference sequence). This CDR3 is built from 16 residues. The CDR3 loop is CASSLEIIAGDNEQFF. Written as DNA, the CDR3 is TGTGCCAGCAGCTTAGAAATAATAGCGGGTGACAATGAGCAGTTCTTC.

This clone has just one count. This chain links TRBV28 with TRBJ2-2; unclear D gene. The germline V and J ends were trimmed by 7 bases and 4 bases, with 10 bases remaining between them. Germline CDR1 MDHEN, CDR2 SYDVKM. This CDR3 region has 13 residues. CDR3 amino acids: CASTRRSTGELFF. CDR3 coding DNA: TGTGCCAGCACCAGACGCAGCACCGGGGAGCTGTTTTTT.

The chain is built from TRBV11-2 and TRBJ2-1; either TRBD1 or TRBD2 may supply D (5 bases each). Germline-derived CDR1 and CDR2 are SGHAT and FQNNGV. The germline V and J ends were trimmed by 6 bases and 5 bases, with 5 bases remaining between them. The CDR3 has 11 residues. The CDR3 sequence: CASRGDNEQFF. DNA of the CDR3: TGTGCCAGCAGGGGGGACAATGAGCAGTTCTTC. The full variable domain, rest sourced from reference TRBV11-2 and TRBJ2-1, is EAGVAQSPRYKIIEKRQSVAFWCNPISGHATLYWYQQILGQGPKLLIQFQNNGVVDDSQLPKDRFSAERLKGVDSTLKIQPAKLEDSAVYLCASRGDNEQFFGPGTRLTVL.

V is TRBV15 and J is TRBJ2-2; D perhaps matches TRBD1 (6 bases). The CDR3 spans 14 residues. Germline CDR1 is LNHNV and CDR2 is YYDKDF (reference sequence). Trimming removed 5 bases from V and 10 bases from J, with 17 bases in between. CDR3 loop: CATSPRRGLEELFF. The CDR3 DNA reads TGTGCCACCAGCCCCCGCAGGGGATTGGAGGAGCTGTTTTTT.

This rearrangement joins TRBV7-9 to TRBJ2-7; D remains unclear. CDR3 length: 15 residues. Germline loops: CDR1 SEHNR, CDR2 FQNEAQ (reference sequence). V shed 4 bases and J shed 1 base, with 14 bases lying between them. The CDR3, as DNA: TGTGCCAGCAGCTCCGCGCTCGCCGGATCCTACGAGCAGTACTTC. Encoded protein: CASSSALAGSYEQYF.

The rearrangement uses TRBV30 and TRBJ2-5; 7 positions agree with TRBD2. The tail of the sequence fits TRBJ2-7 better, so the J call may be wrong. The CDR3 covers 16 residues. Germline-derived CDR1 and CDR2 are GTSNPN and SVGIG (reference sequence). CDR3: CAWSERAGVWPYEQYF. The CDR3 DNA reads as TGTGCCTGGAGTGAGCGGGCGGGAGTTTGGCCCTACGAGCAGTACTTC.

The chain has TRBV13 and TRBJ2-7; D not resolved. This CDR3 is built from 16 residues. The ends were cut back, 0 bases at V and 0 bases at J, with 12 bases in the middle. CDR1 PRHDT and CDR2 FYEKMQ come from the germline V gene (reference sequence). CDR3 nucleotide sequence: TGTGCCAGCAGCTTAGGTCCGGGCCACGACTCCTACGAGCAGTACTTC. It translates to CASSLGPGHDSYEQYF.

In the case of this clone: The sample has other DNA sequences that encode this CDR3 too. The chain couples TRBV4-1 to TRBJ2-1, with no clear D. The CDR3 length is 14 residues. V was clipped by 2 bases and J by 0 bases, with 5 bases between them. CDR1 is MGHRA and CDR2 is YSYEKL in the germline V gene. CDR3 DNA sequence: TGCGCCAGCAGCCAAACCAGCTCCTACAATGAGCAGTTCTTC. This sequence encodes CASSQTSSYNEQFF.

This clone was observed a single time. The chain uses TRBV5-1 and TRBJ1-2; TRBD1 might be the D (5 bases). Trimming took 4 bases from V and 5 from J, leaving 18 bases between them. Looked up from germline, CDR1 is SGHRS and CDR2 is YFSETQ. CDR3 size: 15 residues. Written as DNA, the CDR3 is TGCGCCAGCAGCGGAACTCCGGGGCTCGCTTATGGCTACACCTTC. Protein: CASSGTPGLAYGYTF.

As to this clone: One base away lies a much larger clone, so this may be a sequencing read error. Other nucleotide sequences in the sample specify the same CDR3. The rearrangement links TRBV9 to TRBJ1-1; D ambiguous. The CDR3 consists of 13 residues. Germline V CDR1 and CDR2: SGDLS, YYNGEE. V dropped 0 bases and J dropped 3 bases, with 6 bases sitting between them. CDR3 nucleotides: TGTGCCAGCAGCGTAGGCGGAGACACTGAAGCTTTCTTT. This gives the protein CASSVGGDTEAFF.

The gene calls are TRBV4-1 and TRBJ2-2; TRBD2 agrees at 13 bases. Losses at the gene ends were 4 bases for V and 6 bases for J; bases not matched to a gene: 14. This CDR3 has 19 amino acids. Germline-derived CDR1 and CDR2 are MGHRA and YSYEKL. This CDR3 is CASSPTELAGGPFPGELFF. CDR3 DNA sequence: TGCGCCAGCAGCCCGACCGAACTAGCGGGAGGGCCCTTTCCCGGGGAGCTGTTTTTT.

This sequence joins TRBV28 and TRBJ2-7, with TRBD1 matching 9 bases. Trimming removed 6 bases from V and 5 bases from J; junction bases left unmatched: 11. Germline lookup yields CDR1 MDHEN and CDR2 SYDVKM. The CDR3 length is 15 residues. The CDR3 sequence: CASSLGTGSLNEQYF. In nucleotides, the CDR3 is TGTGCCAGCAGCCTGGGGACAGGGAGCCTAAACGAGCAGTACTTC.

Concerning this clone: Other DNA sequences in this specimen translate into the identical CDR3. The CDR3 region has the DNA TGTGCCAGCAGCTCAAGTTACGAGCAGTACTTC. Amino acids: CASSSSYEQYF. V gene TRBV5-5 combines with J gene TRBJ2-7; D is unclear. The germline V gene has CDR1 SGHKS and CDR2 YYEKEE (reference sequence). The CDR3 extends over 11 amino acids. The V gene lost 3 bases and the J gene lost 4 bases, with 5 bases spanning the gap. Full variable domain (rest looked up from reference TRBV5-5 and TRBJ2-7): DAGVTQSPTHLIKTRGQQVTLRCSPISGHKSVSWYQQVLGQGPQFIFQYYEKEERGRGNFPDRFSARQFPNYSSELNVNALLLGDSALYLCASSSSYEQYFGPGTRLTVT.

The chain employs TRBV21-1 and TRBJ2-5; TRBD1, the table's D call, lacks a check against the DNA. TRBV21-1 is noted as a pseudogene. The CDR3 consists of 16 residues. The CDR3 region has the DNA TGTGCCAGCAGCAGGGGGACAGGGGGGTTCCAAGAGACCCAGTACTTC. Protein product: CASSRGTGGFQETQYF.

The chain has TRBV2 and TRBJ2-5; tentative D call: TRBD1 (5 bases). This CDR3 is 17 amino acids long. V was trimmed by 5 bases and J by 2 bases, leaving 21 bases between them. The germline CDR1 and CDR2 sequences are SNHLY and FYNNEI. CDR3 nucleotides: TGTGCCAGCAGTACATTAGGGGCCTTAGTGAGACAAGAGACCCAGTACTTC. The encoded protein is CASSTLGALVRQETQYF. The full variable domain, its missing parts supplied by reference TRBV2 and TRBJ2-5, is EPEVTQTPSHQVTQMGQEVILRCVPISNHLYFYWYRQILGQKVEFLVSFYNNEISEKSEIFDDQFSVERPDGSNFTLKIRSTKLEDSAMYFCASSTLGALVRQETQYFGPGTRLLVL.